This entry lists 23 T cell receptor beta chains sequenced from one sample in a study of regulatory T cells in long-lasting Graves disease. Described time point: newly diagnosed GD, antithyroid drugs for less than 3 months. Extracted PBMC RNA gave rise to the TCR library. Arm-PCR of CDR3 regions and iRepertoire HTBI primers were the basis on which TCR beta libraries were built. TCRdb re-called the multiplex PCR reads through MiXCR, storing one row per CDR3 protein. This table has over 500,000 distinct CDR3 sequences, about 16% appearing once. The same specimen was also included in a second study, on T cells in Graves' hyperthyroidism and ophthalmopathy.

Sequenced material: peripheral blood mononuclear cells (PBMCs), taken at new diagnosis, from a patient treated with antithyroid drugs. These receptors were taken from a young man with Graves disease.

Note on this clonotype: The junction shows a germline mismatch at one end, possibly a read error. The chain has TRBV7-9 and TRBJ2-5; tentatively, D is TRBD2 (6 bases). Germline CDR1 is SEHNR and CDR2 is FQNEAQ (reference sequence). This CDR3 is built from 12 residues. The CDR3 DNA follows: TGTGCCAGCAGCGACGTCCGGGAGACCCAGCACTTC. Its protein is CASSDVRETQHF.

This chain connects TRBV4-2 to TRBJ2-1, with TRBD2 matching over 10 bases. Germline CDR1 LGHNA, CDR2 YNFKEQ. The CDR3 spans 17 residues. The junction had 11 bases not matched to a gene; V was cut back by 0 bases and J by 9 bases. DNA for the CDR3: TGTGCCAGCAGCCAAGAGATCGGGGCTAGCGGGGGCACTGAGCAGTTCTTC. This encodes CASSQEIGASGGTEQFF.

The table lists this clonotype with many counts. V and J are TRBV18 and TRBJ2-1, with D perhaps matching TRBD1 (5 bases). The CDR3 sequence is 16 residues long. Germline CDR1 reads KGHSH; CDR2 reads LQKENI. Trimming took 1 base from V and 4 from J, leaving 14 bases between them. For the CDR3, the DNA is TGTGCCAGCTCACCACTAGGTGAGACAGCATACAATGAGCAGTTCTTC. The encoded protein is CASSPLGETAYNEQFF.

This clonotype occurred a few times. The chain carries TRBV20-1 and TRBJ2-5; D gene uncertain. Judging by the DNA end, TRBJ2-1 fits better; the J call may be wrong. CDR1 is DFQATT, CDR2 SNEGSKA, per germline (reference sequence). This CDR3 has 14 residues. The CDR3 DNA reads TGCAGTGCTAGAGGCCACAACCCTTACAATGAGCAGTTCTTC. Translating gives CSARGHNPYNEQFF.

This clonotype was seen many times. The chain joins TRBV12-3 or TRBV12-4 to TRBJ2-7, with 7 positions matching TRBD2. The junction had 10 bases not matched to a gene; V was cut back by 5 bases and J by 6 bases. The CDR3 is 14 amino acids. The CDR3 spells CASSLGGSWGEQYF. The CDR3 bases are TGTGCCAGCAGTCTGGGGGGGAGTTGGGGCGAGCAGTACTTC.

This clonotype was observed a few times. V usage is TRBV10-3 and J usage is TRBJ2-1; 14 bases match TRBD2. The length of the CDR3 is 17 residues. The V segment lost 8 bases and the J segment 0 bases; nucleotides outside the gene matches: 6. The germline V gene has CDR1 ENHRY and CDR2 SYGVKD. The CDR3 region is CAIWGTSGGSSYNEQFF. The CDR3 DNA reads as TGTGCCATCTGGGGGACTAGCGGGGGAAGCTCCTACAATGAGCAGTTCTTC.

The table lists this clonotype with many counts. The genes are TRBV29-1 and TRBJ2-7; tentatively, D is TRBD1 (6 bases). Trimming cost V 1 base and J 2 bases, with 9 bases left between them. The CDR3 sequence is 13 residues long. Germline CDR1 SQVTM, CDR2 ANQGSEA. DNA of the CDR3: TGCAGCGTTGAAGGCACAGGGCCCTACGAGCAGTACTTC. The encoded protein is CSVEGTGPYEQYF.

The V call is TRBV7-9, the J call TRBJ2-1; D is undetermined. The J call may not be correct, given that the DNA end is closer to TRBJ2-7. The CDR3 sequence is 13 residues long. Germline V CDR1 and CDR2: SEHNR, FQNEAQ (reference sequence). The CDR3 sequence: CASSFSLGPEQYF. The CDR3 nucleotides read TGTGCCAGCAGCTTCTCACTTGGGCCCGAGCAGTACTTC.

The rearrangement uses TRBV13 and TRBJ2-7; no clear D. Germline V gives CDR1 PRHDT, CDR2 FYEKMQ (reference sequence). V gave up 5 bases and J gave up 6 bases, with 20 bases separating them. This CDR3 comprises 15 residues. As DNA, the CDR3 is TGTGCCAGCAGCCACTCCGGACGGCAGGCCTGCGAGCAGTACTTC. Translating gives CASSHSGRQACEQYF. The full variable domain, with the rest looked up from reference TRBV13 and TRBJ2-7, is AAGVIQSPRHLIKEKRETATLKCYPIPRHDTVYWYQQGPGQDPQFLISFYEKMQSDKGSIPDRFSAQQFSDYHSELNMSSLELGDSALYFCASSHSGRQACEQYFGPGTRLTVT.

This chain uses TRBV13 with TRBJ2-5; no clear D gene. CDR1 and CDR2 from the germline V gene are PRHDT and FYEKMQ (reference sequence). V was shortened by 2 bases and J by 2 bases, with 15 bases between the two germline ends. The CDR3 totals 16 residues. CDR3 bases: TGTGCCAGCAGCTTATCCGGTTCGGGTTCACAAGAGACCCAGTACTTC. Amino acid sequence: CASSLSGSGSQETQYF.

In its sample, this clonotype was seen many times. The gene calls are TRBV7-3 and TRBJ1-1; 9 bases line up with TRBD1. This CDR3 spans 14 amino acids. Germline values: CDR1 SGHTA, CDR2 FQGTGA. V trimming: 5 bases; J trimming: 4 bases; junction bases outside the gene matches: 5. The CDR3 coding sequence is TGTGCCAGCAGCGCGACAGGGGGGGTCACTGAAGCTTTCTTT. Translation gives CASSATGGVTEAFF.

In its sample, this clonotype was seen a few times. The V call is TRBV9, the J call TRBJ2-3; 8 bases align to TRBD2. This CDR3 has 15 amino acids. Trimming took 7 bases from V and 7 from J; bases not matched to a gene: 14. The germline V gene encodes CDR1 SGDLS and CDR2 YYNGEE. CDR3 DNA: TGTGCCAGCTCGACGGAACGGGAGGGCCGTTATACGCAGTATTTT. Protein: CASSTEREGRYTQYF.

V usage is TRBV7-3 and J usage is TRBJ2-1; D might be TRBD2 (5 bases). CDR3 size: 15 residues. The ends were cut back, 2 bases at V and 8 bases at J, with 16 bases in the middle. Germline CDR1 reads SGHTA; CDR2 reads FQGTGA. The CDR3 spells CASSLRGLPSDEQFF. The DNA for the CDR3 is TGTGCCAGCAGCTTACGCGGGCTACCCTCGGATGAGCAGTTCTTC.

The chain is built from TRBV3-1 and TRBJ2-3; TRBD1 matches 8 bases. The germline V gene encodes CDR1 LGHDT and CDR2 YNNKEL (reference sequence). The CDR3 is 15 amino acids. Trimming at V came to 4 bases and at J to 6 bases, leaving 9 bases not matched to a gene. The CDR3 DNA sequence: TGTGCCAGCAGCCGAAACGGACAGGGTCCCGATACGCAGTATTTT. It encodes CASSRNGQGPDTQYF.

The rearrangement uses TRBV27 and TRBJ1-1; D might be TRBD1 (5 bases). Trimming left V 6 bases short and J 1 base short, with 12 bases between. Germline V lookup: CDR1 MNHEY, CDR2 SMNVEV (reference sequence). There are 14 residues in the CDR3. The CDR3 loop is CASRRVGGNTEAFF. The CDR3, as DNA: TGTGCCAGCAGAAGGGTGGGGGGGAACACTGAAGCTTTCTTT.

J is TRBJ2-3 and V is TRBV29-1, with TRBD1 matching over 7 bases. The germline V gene encodes CDR1 SQVTM and CDR2 ANQGSEA. V shed 7 bases and J 1 base; nucleotides not matched to a gene: 8. The CDR3 is 14 residues long. The CDR3 coding sequence is TGCAGCGCCAACCCAGGGGGTGGCACAGATACGCAGTATTTT. Protein product: CSANPGGGTDTQYF.

At least ten counts were recorded for this clonotype. The chain couples TRBV13 to TRBJ1-5; TRBD1 might be the D (5 bases). The CDR3 spans 13 residues. The germline gives CDR1 PRHDT, CDR2 FYEKMQ (reference sequence). V lost 5 bases, J lost 6 bases, and 11 bases lay in between. DNA of the CDR3: TGTGCCAGCAGCCGTGCGGGACGTCAGCCCCAGCATTTT. This gives the protein CASSRAGRQPQHF.

This clonotype turned up a few times. This chain connects TRBV29-1 to TRBJ2-7; weak D call: TRBD1 (5 bases). Germline CDR1 is SQVTM and CDR2 is ANQGSEA. V gave up 4 bases and J gave up 7 bases, with 17 bases separating them. This CDR3 has 13 amino acids. CDR3 sequence (DNA): TGCAGCGTTGCCACCCTTCAGGGTCCGGAGCAGTACTTC. This encodes CSVATLQGPEQYF.

Of note for this clonotype: This may be a read error, as it is one base from a much larger clone. The chain is built from TRBV7-9 and TRBJ2-5; a weak D match, TRBD1 (5 bases). This CDR3 comprises 14 residues. The V and J ends lost 5 bases and 3 bases respectively, with 13 bases between them. Germline V lookup: CDR1 SEHNR, CDR2 FQNEAQ (reference sequence). CDR3 sequence (DNA): TGTGCCAGCAGCATACATGGGGCGAAAGAGACCCAGTACTTC. Translation: CASSIHGAKETQYF. The full variable domain, with the rest looked up from reference TRBV7-9 and TRBJ2-5, is DTGVSQNPRHKITKRGQNVTFRCDPISEHNRLYWYRQTLGQGPEFLTYFQNEAQLEKSRLLSDRFSAERPKGSFSTLEIQRTEQGDSAMYLCASSIHGAKETQYFGPGTRLLVL.

The sample holds one count of this clonotype. This may arise from a read error, as a much more abundant clone is one base away. The CDR3 region is CSAEEGRQGNYEQYF. The DNA for the CDR3 is TGCAGCGCTGAAGAAGGCAGACAGGGGAACTACGAGCAGTACTTC. V gene TRBV29-1 combines with J gene TRBJ2-7; TRBD1 matches 8 bases. The length of the CDR3 is 15 residues. Germline V gene data show CDR1 as SQVTM and CDR2 as ANQGSEA.

At least ten counts were recorded for this clonotype. The chain combines TRBV3-1 with TRBJ2-7; 11 positions agree with TRBD2. J was trimmed by 3 bases and V by 4 bases; bases with no gene match: 11. From germline, CDR1 is LGHDT and CDR2 YNNKEL (reference sequence). The CDR3 is made up of 17 amino acids. CDR3 region: CASSPRTTSGTFYEQYF. The CDR3 DNA follows: TGTGCCAGCAGCCCCCGAACGACTAGCGGGACCTTCTACGAGCAGTACTTC.

J is TRBJ2-3 and V is TRBV7-9, with D perhaps matching TRBD2 (6 bases). Trimming removed 6 bases from V and 4 bases from J, with 14 bases in between. The V gene's germline CDR1 is SEHNR and CDR2 FQNEAQ (reference sequence). The length of the CDR3 is 14 residues. The CDR3 spells CASSKGRWSDTQYF. In DNA form, the CDR3 reads TGTGCCAGCAGTAAGGGGAGGTGGTCAGATACGCAGTATTTT. Combining the CDR3 with reference TRBV7-9 and TRBJ2-3 gives the whole variable domain DTGVSQNPRHKITKRGQNVTFRCDPISEHNRLYWYRQTLGQGPEFLTYFQNEAQLEKSRLLSDRFSAERPKGSFSTLEIQRTEQGDSAMYLCASSKGRWSDTQYFGPGTRLTVL.

This chain joins TRBV12-3 or TRBV12-4 and TRBJ2-1; 9 bases are shared with TRBD2. The CDR3 runs to 15 residues. V shed 7 bases and J 4 bases; nucleotides not matched to a gene: 8. The CDR3 nucleotides are TGTGCCAGCAACCCTAGCGGGAACCTATACAATGAGCAGTTCTTC. It yields the protein CASNPSGNLYNEQFF.